This T cell receptor (beta chain) was recorded in a study of T cells in Graves' hyperthyroidism and ophthalmopathy. Whole-study findings and limits: Most clonotypes expanded in the thyroid (above 0.001) were also present in blood.

The patients, who ranged from 18 to 65 in age, presented with newly diagnosed hyperthyroidism lasting under 2 months. The TCR beta CDR3 regions underwent amplification using RNA transcripts as the source. The HTBI primer set served for first-round RT-PCR of the TCR CDR3. MiXCR was run by TCRdb on the multiplex PCR reads, yielding one entry per CDR3 protein. This table has some 770,000 distinct CDR3 sequences, about a sixth appearing once. V was pared by 4 bases and J by 2 bases, with 12 bases between. The CDR3 totals 15 residues. Germline lookup yields CDR1 SEHNR and CDR2 FQNEAQ (reference sequence). This clonotype was observed many times. Its specificity is unknown.

This rearrangement joins TRBV7-9 to TRBJ2-1; D is possibly TRBD2 (5 bases). This clonotype originated in a man aged 18 to 30 with Graves' hyperthyroidism. Sequenced sample: blood. The CDR3: CASSSSGAPYNEQFF. In DNA, the CDR3 is TGTGCCAGCAGCTCAAGCGGAGCTCCCTACAATGAGCAGTTCTTC.